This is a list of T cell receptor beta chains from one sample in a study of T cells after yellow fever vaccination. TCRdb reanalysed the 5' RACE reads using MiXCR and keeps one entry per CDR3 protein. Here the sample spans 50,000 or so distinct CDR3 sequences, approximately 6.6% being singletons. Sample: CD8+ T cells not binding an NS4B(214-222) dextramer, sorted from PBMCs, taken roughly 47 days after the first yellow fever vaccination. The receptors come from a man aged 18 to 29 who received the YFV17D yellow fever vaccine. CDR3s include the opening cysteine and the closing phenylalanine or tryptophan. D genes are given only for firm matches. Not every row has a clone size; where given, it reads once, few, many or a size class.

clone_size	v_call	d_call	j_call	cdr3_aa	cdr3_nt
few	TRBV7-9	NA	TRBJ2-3	CASSGGLGDTQYF	TGTGCCAGCAGCGGGGGACTCGGGGATACGCAGTATTTT
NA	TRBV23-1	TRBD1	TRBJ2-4	CASSQNRGFGNIQYF	TGCGCCAGCAGTCAAAACAGGGGATTCGGAAACATTCAGTACTTC
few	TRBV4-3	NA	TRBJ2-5	CASSQDETGAGAETQYF	TGCGCCAGCAGCCAAGATGAAACGGGGGCTGGTGCAGAGACCCAGTACTTC
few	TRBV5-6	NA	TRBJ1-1	CASGFPDSEAFF	TGTGCCAGCGGCTTCCCGGACTCTGAAGCTTTCTTT
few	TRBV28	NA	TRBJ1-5	CASSGRTADQPQHF	TGTGCCAGCAGTGGGCGGACAGCCGATCAGCCCCAGCATTTT
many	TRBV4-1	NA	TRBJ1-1	CASSQVEVAAAFF	TGCGCCAGCAGCCAAGTAGAAGTCGCGGCCGCTTTCTTT
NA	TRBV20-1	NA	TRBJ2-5	CSAREGASGAQYF	TGCAGTGCTAGAGAAGGAGCCTCAGGGGCCCAGTACTTC
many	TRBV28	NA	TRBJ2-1	CASSLFDGRADEQFF	TGTGCCAGCAGTTTGTTCGACGGAAGGGCCGATGAGCAGTTCTTC
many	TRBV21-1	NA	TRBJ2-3	CASSKAWRSGGRTDTQYF	TGTGCCAGCAGCAAAGCTTGGCGTAGCGGGGGCCGCACAGATACGCAGTATTTT
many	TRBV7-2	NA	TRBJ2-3	CASSLASPPDTQYF	TGTGCCAGCAGCTTAGCGTCCCCCCCGGATACGCAGTATTTT
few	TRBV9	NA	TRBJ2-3	CASSTSDTQYF	TGTGCCAGCAGCACATCTGATACGCAGTATTTT
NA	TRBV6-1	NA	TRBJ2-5	CASSGSDGGAETQYF	TGTGCCAGCAGTGGATCCGATGGGGGTGCGGAGACCCAGTACTTC
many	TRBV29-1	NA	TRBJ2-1	CSVERRDRYSYNEQFF	TGCAGCGTTGAAAGGCGGGACAGATACTCCTACAATGAGCAGTTCTTC
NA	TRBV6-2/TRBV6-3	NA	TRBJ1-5	CASSLSPSGQPQHF	TGTGCCAGCAGCCTCTCACCATCGGGTCAGCCCCAGCATTTT
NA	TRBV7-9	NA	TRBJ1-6	CASSSVRDSPLHF	TGTGCCAGCAGCTCAGTGAGGGACTCACCCCTCCACTTT